This T cell receptor beta chain was obtained from a study of blood T cell repertoires in COVID-19. Background on the study: Some COVID-19 samples were acute and others convalescent; all came from the United States, Italy and Spain. Sample material is recorded as cDNA or gDNA derived from T cells, B-cell-depleted T cells, or PBMCs.

Trimming took 7 bases from V and 11 from J; bases not matched to a gene: 14. Germline assignment: CDR1 MNHNY and CDR2 SVGAGI (reference sequence). The CDR3 contains 15 residues. As originally analysed: Reference gene primer amplification gave nucleated cell count estimates. Profiling relied on immunoSEQ multiplex PCR, and the TCRdb table lists in-frame clones only, not all of them. Clonal size and the V and J genes are those of that table, whereas D and trimming came from the DNA. The sample has roughly 290,000 clones, about 85% seen once; the top ten hold around 4%. Source material: peripheral blood. The rearrangement joins TRBV6-6 to TRBJ1-4, with TRBD1 matching 9 bases. This sequence originates from a woman in her forties or fifties with active or convalescent COVID-19. CDR3 DNA: TGTGCCAGCACCACCCGGGGCCGGGACAGGGATAAACTGTTTTTT. It specifies CASTTRGRDRDKLFF.